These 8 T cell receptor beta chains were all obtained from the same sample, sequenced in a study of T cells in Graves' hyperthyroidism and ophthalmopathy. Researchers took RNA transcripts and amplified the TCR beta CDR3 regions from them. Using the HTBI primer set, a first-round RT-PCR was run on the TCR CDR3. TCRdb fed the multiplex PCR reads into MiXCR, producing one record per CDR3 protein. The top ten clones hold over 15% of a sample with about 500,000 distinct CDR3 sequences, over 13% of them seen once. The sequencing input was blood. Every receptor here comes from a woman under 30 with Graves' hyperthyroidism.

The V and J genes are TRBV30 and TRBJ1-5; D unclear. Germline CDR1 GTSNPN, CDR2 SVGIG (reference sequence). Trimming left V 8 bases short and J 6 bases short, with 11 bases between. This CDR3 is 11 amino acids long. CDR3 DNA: TGTGCCCGCTGGGCGAGTCAGCCCCAGCATTTT. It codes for CARWASQPQHF.

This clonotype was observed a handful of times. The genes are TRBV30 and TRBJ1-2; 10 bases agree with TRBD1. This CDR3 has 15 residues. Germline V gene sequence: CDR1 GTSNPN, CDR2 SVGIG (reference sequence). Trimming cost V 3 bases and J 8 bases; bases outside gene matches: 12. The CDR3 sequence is CAWRPDRGPFYGYTF. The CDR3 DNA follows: TGTGCCTGGAGACCCGACAGGGGGCCCTTTTACGGCTACACCTTC.

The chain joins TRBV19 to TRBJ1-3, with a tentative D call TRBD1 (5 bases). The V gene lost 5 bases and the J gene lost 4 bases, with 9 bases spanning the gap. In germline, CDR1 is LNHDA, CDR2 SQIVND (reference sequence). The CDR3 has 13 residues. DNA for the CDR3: TGTGCCAGTAGTCAAGGGGCCGGAAACACCATATATTTT. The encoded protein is CASSQGAGNTIYF.

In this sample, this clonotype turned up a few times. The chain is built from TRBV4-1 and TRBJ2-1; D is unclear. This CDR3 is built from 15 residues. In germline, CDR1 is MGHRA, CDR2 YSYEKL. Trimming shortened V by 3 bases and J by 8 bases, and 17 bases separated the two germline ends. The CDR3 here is CASSHPPRAVYEQFF. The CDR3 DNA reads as TGCGCCAGCAGCCATCCTCCCCGCGCAGTCTATGAGCAGTTCTTC.

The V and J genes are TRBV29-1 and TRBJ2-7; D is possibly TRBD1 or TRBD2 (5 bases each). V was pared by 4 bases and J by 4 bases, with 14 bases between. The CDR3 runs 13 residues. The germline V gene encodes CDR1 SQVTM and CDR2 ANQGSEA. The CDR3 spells CSVVTGDQYEQYF. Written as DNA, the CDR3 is TGCAGCGTTGTCACCGGGGACCAATACGAGCAGTACTTC.

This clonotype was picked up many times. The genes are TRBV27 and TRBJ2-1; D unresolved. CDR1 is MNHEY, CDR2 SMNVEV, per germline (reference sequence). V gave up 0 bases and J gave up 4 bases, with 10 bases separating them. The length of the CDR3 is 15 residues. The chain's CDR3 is CASSLSELRYNEQFF. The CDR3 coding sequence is TGTGCCAGCAGTTTATCTGAGCTGCGTTACAATGAGCAGTTCTTC.

CDR3 sequence reads: CASSQRSTPGFEAFF. The CDR3 DNA is TGTGCCAGCAGCCAACGGTCAACCCCTGGGTTTGAAGCTTTCTTT. This sequence joins TRBV3-1 and TRBJ1-1; D gene uncertain. Trimming cost V 2 bases and J 7 bases, with 17 bases left between them. The CDR3 is 15 residues long. Per germline, CDR1 LGHDT and CDR2 YNNKEL (reference sequence).

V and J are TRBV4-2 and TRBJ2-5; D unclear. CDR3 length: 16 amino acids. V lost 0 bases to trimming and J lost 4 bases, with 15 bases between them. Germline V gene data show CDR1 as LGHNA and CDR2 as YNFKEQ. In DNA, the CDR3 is TGTGCCAGCAGCCAAGATCCAGGCCACCCACGAGAGACCCAGTACTTC. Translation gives CASSQDPGHPRETQYF.